Listed below are T cell receptor beta chains from one sample, sequenced in a study of blood T cell repertoires in COVID-19. The protocol was immunoSEQ multiplex PCR, while the TCRdb copy is restricted to in-frame clones and leaves out a portion. The profile shows about 300,000 clones, roughly 86% of them singletons. Specimen: PBMCs or T cells enriched from blood (not recorded which). Receptors were obtained from a woman in her 50s who had been exposed to COVID-19. Both conserved end residues are part of each CDR3. D genes are given only for firm matches. Clone size is stated in some rows and not others, as once, few, many or a class when expanded.

DNA	CDR3	V	J	D	size
TGTGCCAGCAGCGAACGACGACTAGCGGGGGGTAGGAATGAGCAGTTCTTC	CASSERRLAGGRNEQFF	TRBV11-2	TRBJ2-1	TRBD2	once
TGTGCCAGCAGTACAGGAATGAACACTGAAGCTTTCTTT	CASSTGMNTEAFF	TRBV11-3	TRBJ1-1	.	.
TGTGCCAGCAGCCAAGATTTGATGGGAGCCCAGCATTTT	CASSQDLMGAQHF	TRBV3-1/TRBV3-2	TRBJ1-5	.	.
TGTGCCAGCAGCCCGCCCCCGACAGGCAACTACGAGCAGTACTTC	CASSPPPTGNYEQYF	TRBV5-4	TRBJ2-7	.	.
TGCGCCAGCAGCGCAAACTTACCGGGACAGGGGGTCAATGAGCAGTTCTTC	CASSANLPGQGVNEQFF	TRBV5-1	TRBJ2-1	TRBD1	.
TGTGCCAGCGAACTAGGGGCCGCGGGAACCTACGAGCAGTACTTC	CASELGAAGTYEQYF	TRBV28	TRBJ2-7	.	.
TGTGCCACCAGCAGAGATCGGCGGGGGGGCACAGATACGCAGTATTTT	CATSRDRRGGTDTQYF	TRBV15	TRBJ2-3	TRBD2	.
TGTGCCAGCAGCCCCCGAGGGCTGACAGATACGCAGTATTTT	CASSPRGLTDTQYF	TRBV7-2	TRBJ2-3	.	.
TGCGCCAGCAGCTTGGTGCGGACTGCCGACACCGGGGAGCTGTTTTTT	CASSLVRTADTGELFF	TRBV5-1	TRBJ2-2	.	few
TGTGCCAGCAGTGACCAGGGTAATGGGGCCAACGTCCTGACTTTC	CASSDQGNGANVLTF	TRBV25-1	TRBJ2-6	.	.
TGCGCCAGCAGCCCCGGACATATCACAGATACGCAGTATTTT	CASSPGHITDTQYF	TRBV5-1	TRBJ2-3	.	once